Presented here are 20 T cell receptor beta chains from one specimen sequenced in a study of cytomegalovirus exposure and HLA in healthy donors. PCR involved 60 Vbeta and 13 Jbeta primers. TCRdb's table, derived via immunoSEQ multiplex PCR, lists solely in-frame clones and lacks some. The table lists about 110,000 clones, around 75% of them singletons. The sample was PBMCs. The origin of the receptors is a woman aged 25 to 39 in good health and CMV-seronegative.

This chain connects TRBV19 to TRBJ2-3, with 10 bases fitting TRBD2. Germline V gives CDR1 LNHDA, CDR2 SQIVND (reference sequence). V shed 5 bases and J 5 bases; nucleotides not matched to a gene: 7. This CDR3 has 15 amino acids. This CDR3 is CASSSSGSSGDTQYF. The CDR3 DNA follows: TGTGCCAGTAGTTCTAGCGGGAGTTCTGGAGATACGCAGTATTTT.

J is TRBJ2-7 and V is TRBV6-6; 10 bases match TRBD1. The CDR3 has 15 amino acids. The V segment lost 6 bases and the J segment 0 bases; nucleotides outside the gene matches: 5. Germline V gene lookup returns CDR1 MNHNY and CDR2 SVGAGI (reference sequence). The CDR3 protein is CASRPGQGSSYEQYF. The CDR3 DNA follows: TGTGCCAGCAGGCCGGGACAGGGGAGCTCCTACGAGCAGTACTTC.

This clone came up a few times. The chain has TRBV9 and TRBJ2-7, with 14 bases matching TRBD2. This CDR3 has 16 residues. With 4 bases clipped from V and 12 bases from J, the junction kept 15 bases outside the gene matches. Germline-derived CDR1 and CDR2 are SGDLS and YYNGEE. The CDR3 is CASSLSPGLAGEGLYF. Here the CDR3 DNA reads TGTGCCAGCAGCTTATCCCCGGGACTAGCGGGAGAGGGGCTGTACTTC.

The chain employs TRBV7-9 and TRBJ1-4, with TRBD1 matching 8 bases. The V and J ends lost 5 bases and 8 bases, in that order; junction bases with no gene match: 7. Germline V gives CDR1 SEHNR, CDR2 FQNEAQ (reference sequence). The CDR3 consists of 14 residues. Here the CDR3 DNA reads TGTGCCAGCAGCAAGGACAGGGCAAGAGAAAAACTGTTTTTT. Residues: CASSKDRAREKLFF.

V gene TRBV30 combines with J gene TRBJ1-5, with D perhaps matching TRBD1 (5 bases). The V end lost 3 bases, the J end lost 7 bases, and 10 bases lay between the germline ends. CDR1 and CDR2 (germline): GTSNPN, SVGIG (reference sequence). This CDR3 region has 12 residues. This chain's CDR3 is CAWSGQGQPQHF. As DNA, the CDR3 is TGTGCCTGGAGCGGGCAGGGCCAGCCCCAGCATTTT.

This clone was seen only a few times. V and J are TRBV5-1 and TRBJ2-1, with unresolved D. V was trimmed by 0 bases and J by 0 bases, leaving 7 bases between them. This CDR3 is 15 amino acids long. Germline V lookup: CDR1 SGHRS, CDR2 YFSETQ. Written as DNA, the CDR3 is TGCGCCAGCAGCTTGGGGTCGAGCTCCTACAATGAGCAGTTCTTC. Amino acids: CASSLGSSSYNEQFF.

This chain connects TRBV6-1 to TRBJ1-1, with D possibly being TRBD1 (5 bases). Between the trimmed V and J ends, which lost 2 bases and 1 base, there was a span of 14 bases. Germline values: CDR1 MNHNS, CDR2 SASEGT. The length of the CDR3 is 16 residues. This CDR3 reads CASSEPLGRENTEAFF. CDR3 DNA sequence: TGTGCCAGCAGTGAACCGCTGGGCAGGGAGAACACTGAAGCTTTCTTT.

The chain employs TRBV29-1 and TRBJ2-2; 7 nucleotides match TRBD1. The CDR3 has 17 amino acids. Trimming took 0 bases from V and 4 from J; bases not matched to a gene: 11. Germline values: CDR1 SQVTM, CDR2 ANQGSEA. The CDR3 sequence is CSVEDRFRGSVTGELFF. CDR3 nucleotides: TGCAGCGTTGAAGATCGATTCAGGGGGTCGGTCACCGGGGAGCTGTTTTTT.

This chain links TRBV4-2 with TRBJ1-2; 7 bases map to TRBD1. The CDR3 spans 17 residues. The junction had 15 bases not matched to a gene; V was cut back by 3 bases and J by 5 bases. CDR1 and CDR2 from the germline V gene are LGHNA and YNFKEQ. CDR3 nucleotides: TGTGCCAGCAGCCACCAAGCTGGGGGACAGAGAACTTATGGCTACACCTTC. Translated, it gives CASSHQAGGQRTYGYTF.

The gene calls are TRBV5-6 and TRBJ2-1; 9 nucleotides agree with TRBD2. The ends lost 3 bases at V and 5 bases at J; junction bases unmatched: 6. The CDR3 consists of 15 residues. Germline V CDR1 and CDR2: SGHDT, YYEEEE. DNA of the CDR3: TGTGCCAGCAGCTCCCCGGGGACTAGCAACAATGAGCAGTTCTTC. It is translated as CASSSPGTSNNEQFF.

V usage is TRBV30 and J usage is TRBJ1-2; D not resolved. The CDR3 is 13 amino acids. Trimming shortened V by 7 bases and J by 3 bases, and 15 bases separated the two germline ends. Germline CDR1 reads GTSNPN; CDR2 reads SVGIG (reference sequence). CDR3 nucleotide sequence: TGTGCCTCCGGCGGGCTTCTGTACTATGGCTACACCTTC. It encodes CASGGLLYYGYTF.

V usage is TRBV18 and J usage is TRBJ1-5, with D perhaps TRBD1 (6 bases). The CDR3 totals 17 residues. The V gene's germline CDR1 is KGHSH and CDR2 LQKENI. V lost 2 bases to trimming and J lost 0 bases, with 14 bases between them. In DNA, the CDR3 is TGTGCCAGCTCACCAACATCTCAGGGGTTTAGCAATCAGCCCCAGCATTTT. Amino acids: CASSPTSQGFSNQPQHF.

The rearrangement uses TRBV4-3 and TRBJ2-7; D is perhaps TRBD1 (6 bases). Trimming left V 0 bases short and J 4 bases short, with 13 bases between. The CDR3 is 15 residues long. Germline assignment: CDR1 LGHNA and CDR2 YSLEER. The chain's CDR3 is CASSQEPRGPYEQYF. The CDR3 DNA reads as TGCGCCAGCAGCCAAGAGCCCAGGGGCCCATACGAGCAGTACTTC.

The chain combines TRBV9 with TRBJ1-2; D might be TRBD1 (6 bases). CDR3 size: 15 residues. CDR1 is SGDLS, CDR2 YYNGEE, per germline. V lost 0 bases and J 5 bases, leaving 14 bases between the germline ends. The DNA for the CDR3 is TGTGCCAGCAGCGTAGAAGGGGGGGGAGAGTATGGCTACACCTTC. Protein product: CASSVEGGGEYGYTF.

The chain carries TRBV2 and TRBJ1-2, with TRBD1 matching over 10 bases. The CDR3 is 15 amino acids. Germline V lookup: CDR1 SNHLY, CDR2 FYNNEI. Trimming cost V 2 bases and J 5 bases; bases outside gene matches: 5. CDR3 in amino acids: CASSETMDRGYGYTF. The CDR3 DNA sequence: TGTGCCAGCAGTGAAACGATGGACAGGGGGTATGGCTACACCTTC. The whole variable domain, remainder taken from reference TRBV2 and TRBJ1-2, is EPEVTQTPSHQVTQMGQEVILRCVPISNHLYFYWYRQILGQKVEFLVSFYNNEISEKSEIFDDQFSVERPDGSNFTLKIRSTKLEDSAMYFCASSETMDRGYGYTFGSGTRLTVV.

This clone appeared a few times. The J gene is TRBJ2-7, the V gene TRBV6-1, with no clear D. Germline CDR1 MNHNS, CDR2 SASEGT. The V end lost 7 bases, the J end lost 2 bases, and 15 bases lay between the germline ends. This CDR3 has 14 amino acids. The CDR3 DNA sequence: TGTGCCAGCACTTTGTACATGATAACCTACGAGCAGTACTTC. Its protein product is CASTLYMITYEQYF.

This chain links TRBV19 with TRBJ1-1; D call uncertain. Per the germline V gene, CDR1 is LNHDA and CDR2 is SQIVND (reference sequence). The CDR3 runs to 13 residues. V was pared by 4 bases and J by 4 bases, with 10 bases between. The DNA of the CDR3 is TGTGCCAGTAGTACCACTCTTACCACTGAAGCTTTCTTT. This translates into CASSTTLTTEAFF. Complete variable domain (other parts from reference TRBV19 and TRBJ1-1): DGGITQSPKYLFRKEGQNVTLSCEQNLNHDAMYWYRQDPGQGLRLIYYSQIVNDFQKGDIAEGYSVSREKKESFPLTVTSAQKNPTAFYLCASSTTLTTEAFFGQGTRLTVV.

This chain connects TRBV6-5 to TRBJ2-1; D remains ambiguous. This CDR3 is built from 13 residues. Trimming pared 3 bases from V and 4 bases from J, leaving 7 bases between. Germline values: CDR1 MNHEY, CDR2 SVGAGI. The CDR3 protein is CASSYSHYNEQFF. CDR3 coding DNA: TGTGCCAGCAGTTATTCCCATTACAATGAGCAGTTCTTC.

V usage is TRBV19 and J usage is TRBJ1-3; no clear D gene. Trimming stripped 5 bases from V and 4 bases from J, with 9 bases between. CDR3 length: 13 amino acids. The germline CDR1 and CDR2 sequences are LNHDA and SQIVND (reference sequence). The CDR3 coding sequence is TGTGCCAGTAGTTCAACTCAAGGAAACACCATATATTTT. Its translation: CASSSTQGNTIYF.

The chain links TRBV4-2 to TRBJ2-7; 8 nucleotides align to TRBD1. CDR1 and CDR2 from the germline V gene are LGHNA and YNFKEQ. This CDR3 is built from 14 residues. V gave up 5 bases and J gave up 3 bases; unmatched junction bases: 6. CDR3 region: CASSGEQGDYEQYF. CDR3 DNA: TGTGCCAGCAGCGGAGAACAGGGGGACTACGAGCAGTACTTC.